What follows is one T cell receptor (beta chain) and its context. Its antigen remains unidentified. No base quality information exists; no much larger clone differs at one position. These data come from a study of memory CD4+ T cells and cytomegalovirus serostatus (dated by TCRdb to about 2019). Study-wide context: The cohort included around 35 healthy adults from Belgium, of whom 9 were CMV seropositive and approximately 25 were CMV seronegative. To replicate a published TCR-based CMV serostatus classifier, the researchers sequenced the CD4+ memory TCRbeta repertoires of a Belgian cohort whose cytomegalovirus serostatus was known. The paper's findings and limits, for the study overall: The original-framework classifier achieved a median bootstrapped AUC of roughly 0.95 with a 95% CI of 0.76-1.00 on the Belgian cohort. For CMV serostatus prediction, a median bootstrapped AUC of about 0.95 was reached with the original framework, and a median bootstrapped AUC of 0.91 was reached with a US-trained random forest. Among the approximately 160 previously reported CMV-associated TCRbeta sequences, some 62 showed up in the CD4+ memory repertoires, with each one found in between one and five individuals. Only CD4+CD45RO+ memory cells were sequenced, in contrast to the original study, which included naive and memory CD4+ and CD8+ populations. Results were interpreted as suggesting that the CMV-associated TCR signature is largely present in the CD4+ memory repertoire.

The Quick-DNA Microprep Kit was used to extract genomic DNA from the sorted cells. Amplification of TCRbeta DNA was done with the immunoSEQ hsTCRbeta kit, following the protocol from the manufacturer. An Illumina MiSeq instrument was used to sequence the TCRbeta libraries. The published analysis was carried out like this. Once out-of-frame sequences had been removed, a few million distinct TCRbeta sequences were left, which works out to an average of around 67,000 per individual. Each individual was scored using the number of 164 previously reported CMV-associated TCRbeta sequences that the individual carried and the total number of productive distinct TCRbeta sequences. A beta-binomial model was reimplemented in Python, and scikit-learn random forests with default parameters were trained on data from the US cohort. Classifier performance on the Belgian cohort was summarized as median AUC with percentile confidence intervals over 10,000 bootstrap iterations. TCRdb carries this immuneACCESS record with in-frame sequences only. Its versions omit some clonotypes, under half of them owing to an unresolved V gene in the studies checked, with the rest unexplained. That table supplies the V and J calls and clone size; D and trimming were determined from the DNA. This sample comprises over 40,000 clones, roughly 83% of them detected only once. 0.79% of the sample is in the top ten clones.

Single viable CD3+CD4+CD8-CD45RO+ cells were sorted as memory CD4+ T cells on a FACSAria II. CMV serostatus was assessed using a Roche Elecsys assay, by which serum IgG against CMV pp150, pp28, p38 and p52 was detected. After thawing, total CD4+ T cells were enriched by positive selection with CD4 magnetic microbeads. The samples came from a different study that was designed specifically to examine the CD4+ T cell memory repertoire. Peripheral blood mononuclear cells were isolated and cryopreserved following standard operating procedures; serum was stored at -80 °C. The staining relied on CD3-PerCP (BW264/56), CD4-APC (RPA-T4), CD45RO-PE (UCHT1) and CD8-Pacific Orange (3B5) antibodies, and Sytox blue was used to exclude non-viable cells. CDR1 and CDR2 (SGDLS, YYNGEE) derive from the germline V gene. Trimming removed 0 bases from V and 5 bases from J, leaving 14 bases between the germline ends. The CDR3 numbers 15 residues from cysteine through phenylalanine. The DNA shown is the 45-base CDR3, in frame from base 1.

The rearrangement joined TRBV9 to TRBJ2-5; 6 matching bases give a weak D call of TRBD1. This TCR was recovered from an adult in good health and CMV-seronegative. The sample comprised memory CD4+ T cells from blood. For the CDR3, the sequence is CASSVGYQGLETQYF. The nucleotide sequence reads TGTGCCAGCAGCGTAGGATACCAGGGGTTGGAGACCCAGTACTTC.